The 2 T cell receptor beta chains given below trace back to one sample, sequenced in a study of cytomegalovirus exposure and HLA in healthy donors. In the PCR, 60 Vbeta and 13 Jbeta primers were used. This table comes from immunoSEQ multiplex PCR, and its TCRdb copy is limited to in-frame clones, with some not included. The sample carries 110,000 or so clones, approximately 74% recorded once. Sequencing was performed on PBMCs. The receptors originated from a woman aged 35 to 49 in good health and CMV-seropositive.

The chain is built from TRBV5-1 and TRBJ2-7, with 7 bases aligning to TRBD1. Germline loops: CDR1 SGHRS, CDR2 YFSETQ. V lost 2 bases to trimming and J lost 0 bases; unmatched junction nucleotides: 5. This CDR3 is built from 15 residues. CDR3 in amino acids: CASSFGQASSYEQYF. CDR3 nucleotide sequence: TGCGCCAGCAGCTTTGGACAGGCTAGCTCCTACGAGCAGTACTTC.

CDR3 bases: TGTGCCAGCAGTGTTGAGGAGTCCTATGGCTACACCTTC. This codes for CASSVEESYGYTF. The chain uses TRBV2 and TRBJ1-2; D remains ambiguous. The CDR3 is 13 amino acids. Germline V gene lookup returns CDR1 SNHLY and CDR2 FYNNEI. The V and J ends lost 4 bases and 4 bases respectively, with 10 bases between them.